A selection of T cell receptor beta chains follows, all from one sample in a study of blood T cell repertoires in COVID-19. Measured with immunoSEQ multiplex PCR; TCRdb has only the in-frame clones, and not every one. The table includes roughly 160,000 clones, roughly 80% detected once. Input material: PBMCs or T cells enriched from blood (not recorded which). The origin of the receptors is a man in his forties or fifties who had recovered from COVID-19. Each CDR3 is given with its conserved first and last residue. The order of the fields is clone size, J gene, D gene, V gene, CDR3 DNA, CDR3 protein. D genes are given only for firm matches. The listing skips clone size in some rows; elsewhere it reads once, few, many or a size class.

size: once
J: TRBJ2-3
D: TRBD2
V: TRBV27
DNA: TGTGCCAGCAGTTTCACCGGGACTAGCGGTGGGGCAGATACGCAGTATTTT
CDR3: CASSFTGTSGGADTQYF

size: .
J: TRBJ2-1
D: TRBD2
V: TRBV2
DNA: TGTGCCAGCGGGACCGCTAGCGGGGATTATGAGCAGTTCTTC
CDR3: CASGTASGDYEQFF

size: .
J: TRBJ1-2
D: TRBD1
V: TRBV19
DNA: TGTGCCAGTATTAGATCTGCCCGGACAGGGAACTATGGCTACACCTTC
CDR3: CASIRSARTGNYGYTF

size: .
J: TRBJ2-7
D: TRBD2
V: TRBV7-2
DNA: TGTGCCAGCACCGATCTAGCGGGATTGTACGAGCAGTACTTC
CDR3: CASTDLAGLYEQYF

size: .
J: TRBJ2-5
D: .
V: TRBV12-3/TRBV12-4
DNA: TGTGCCAGCAGTTTGAGCGCAGAGGAGACCCAGTACTTC
CDR3: CASSLSAEETQYF

size: once
J: TRBJ1-1
D: .
V: TRBV29-1
DNA: TGCAGCGTTGATTCTCTGAACACTGAAGCTTTCTTT
CDR3: CSVDSLNTEAFF

size: .
J: TRBJ1-2
D: .
V: TRBV19
DNA: TGTGCCAGTACCGAGGACTGGGTTAGCTATGGCTACACCTTC
CDR3: CASTEDWVSYGYTF

size: .
J: TRBJ2-7
D: .
V: TRBV3-1/TRBV3-2
DNA: TGTGCCAGCAGCTCCAGCTGGGCTGGGCAGTACTTC
CDR3: CASSSSWAGQYF

size: .
J: TRBJ1-2
D: .
V: TRBV6-1
DNA: TGTGCCAGCAGTGAAGCGGGGGGGGCGCATGGCTACACCTTC
CDR3: CASSEAGGAHGYTF

size: .
J: TRBJ2-2
D: .
V: TRBV11-2
DNA: TGTGCCAGCAGTACTAATCCGGTCTCAGGGGAGCTGTTTTTT
CDR3: CASSTNPVSGELFF

size: .
J: TRBJ1-4
D: .
V: TRBV28
DNA: TGTGCCAGCACCCCTACCCCGGGAGCCGGGGCGGGGAATGAAAAACTGTTTTTT
CDR3: CASTPTPGAGAGNEKLFF

size: .
J: TRBJ2-7
D: TRBD1
V: TRBV19
DNA: TGTGCCAGTAGTAACGGACAGGGGTGGTACGAGCAGTACTTC
CDR3: CASSNGQGWYEQYF

size: .
J: TRBJ2-1
D: TRBD1
V: TRBV6-1
DNA: TGTGCCAGCAGTGAACCCGGGACAGTCTACAATGAGCAGTTCTTC
CDR3: CASSEPGTVYNEQFF

size: .
J: TRBJ2-7
D: TRBD1
V: TRBV19
DNA: TGTGCCACCCAACAGGGGATCCCCTCCTACGAGCAGTACTTC
CDR3: CATQQGIPSYEQYF